Presented here are 26 T cell receptor beta chains from one specimen sequenced in a study of T-cell reconstitution after alpha-beta-depleted transplantation in children (dated by TCRdb to the mid-2010s). The treatment or condition label on this specimen signifies: allogeneic hematopoietic cell transplantation with graft depleted of TCRalphabeta T cells and CD19 B cells. To prepare the library, PCR was applied. Data came from an Illumina HiSeq 2500. TCR libraries were prepared with molecular barcoding, using unique molecular identifiers to normalize TCRbeta repertoire quantification. TCRdb passed the public sequencing reads through fastp at Q25 and MiXCR, retaining productive beta sequences. One record per CDR3 amino acid sequence lists the most common genes and DNA. The sample includes 200,000 to 300,000 distinct CDR3 sequences, with 25% observed a single time. Of the sample, less than 3.5% is held by the ten largest clones.

The sample consisted of PBMCs, taken before TCRalphabeta/CD19-depleted stem cell transplant. These TCRs come from a girl aged 2 to 9 with Fanconi anemia, due to receive a stem cell transplant.

A few counts support this clonotype. The J gene is TRBJ2-7, the V gene TRBV3-1; D is possibly TRBD1 (6 bases). Trimming stripped 6 bases from V and 5 bases from J, with 14 bases between. The CDR3 covers 13 residues. The germline V gene has CDR1 LGHDT and CDR2 YNNKEL (reference sequence). CDR3 in DNA: TGTGCCAGCAGACTACAGGGTACGGACGAGCAGTACTTC. Its translation: CASRLQGTDEQYF.

Many counts were recorded for this clonotype. V is TRBV7-2 and J is TRBJ2-1; D is possibly TRBD1 or TRBD2 (6 bases each). From germline, CDR1 is SGHTA and CDR2 FQGNSA. Between the trimmed V and J ends, which lost 0 bases and 4 bases, there was a span of 13 bases. The CDR3 contains 16 residues. In DNA, the CDR3 is TGTGCCAGCAGCTTAGCGCCCGGGGGCGAGTACAATGAGCAGTTCTTC. Its protein is CASSLAPGGEYNEQFF.

This clonotype occurred a few times. The chain links TRBV28 to TRBJ1-2; D remains unclear. V was trimmed by 3 bases and J by 6 bases, leaving 5 bases between them. The V gene's germline CDR1 is MDHEN and CDR2 SYDVKM. The length of the CDR3 is 11 residues. CDR3 in amino acids: CASSLMDGYTF. DNA for the CDR3: TGTGCCAGCAGTTTGATGGATGGCTACACCTTC.

This chain uses TRBV7-2 with TRBJ2-1; D unresolved. Trimming shortened V by 2 bases and J by 6 bases, and 8 bases separated the two germline ends. Germline V CDR1 and CDR2: SGHTA, FQGNSA. This CDR3 comprises 13 residues. CDR3 DNA: TGTGCCAGCAGCTTACGGATTTTCAATGAGCAGTTCTTC. It is translated as CASSLRIFNEQFF. Full variable domain (rest looked up from reference TRBV7-2 and TRBJ2-1): GAGVSQSPSNKVTEKGKDVELRCDPISGHTALYWYRQSLGQGLEFLIYFQGNSAPDKSGLPSDRFSAERTGGSVSTLTIQRTQQEDSAVYLCASSLRIFNEQFFGPGTRLTVL.

This clonotype was counted between two and nine times. This rearrangement joins TRBV5-1 to TRBJ2-4; the match to TRBD1 covers 9 bases. Germline CDR1 is SGHRS and CDR2 is YFSETQ. CDR3 length: 14 residues. J gave up 8 bases and V 4 bases, and 7 bases lay outside the gene matches. The CDR3 here is CASSAGTGSHIQYF. In DNA, the CDR3 is TGCGCCAGCAGCGCCGGGACAGGGTCGCACATTCAGTACTTC. The full variable domain, in which reference TRBV5-1 and TRBJ2-4 provide the parts outside the CDR3, is KAGVTQTPRYLIKTRGQQVTLSCSPISGHRSVSWYQQTPGQGLQFLFEYFSETQRNKGNFPGRFSGRQFSNSRSEMNVSTLELGDSALYLCASSAGTGSHIQYFGAGTRLSVL.

Many counts were recorded for this clonotype. The chain employs TRBV12-3 or TRBV12-4 and TRBJ2-5; possibly TRBD1 for D (6 bases). V lost 4 bases and J lost 0, with 6 bases in between. CDR3 size: 13 residues. DNA for the CDR3: TGTGCCAGCAGTTGGACAGACCAAGAGACCCAGTACTTC. Translated, it gives CASSWTDQETQYF.

Ten or more counts support this clonotype. The V call is TRBV20-1, the J call TRBJ1-1; D ambiguous. The CDR3 runs 13 residues. Trimming took off 0 bases at V and 2 bases at J, with 7 bases between the two ends. The germline CDR1 and CDR2 sequences are DFQATT and SNEGSKA (reference sequence). CDR3 coding DNA: TGCAGTGCTAGAGACAGGTTAAACACTGAAGCTTTCTTT. Translated: CSARDRLNTEAFF.

This clonotype was seen at least ten times. This chain joins TRBV29-1 and TRBJ2-7; unclear D gene. The CDR3 covers 12 residues. Per the germline V gene, CDR1 is SQVTM and CDR2 is ANQGSEA. Trimming cost V 1 base and J 2 bases, with 6 bases left between them. CDR3 DNA sequence: TGCAGCGTTGAAGTGCGAGCCTACGAGCAGTACTTC. Its translation is CSVEVRAYEQYF.

In its sample, this clonotype was seen many times. The chain employs TRBV20-1 and TRBJ2-2; 8 bases agree with TRBD2. This CDR3 contains 15 residues. J gave up 1 base and V 5 bases, and 6 bases lay outside the gene matches. Germline assignment: CDR1 DFQATT and CDR2 SNEGSKA (reference sequence). The CDR3 DNA reads as TGCAGTGCTGAACGAGCGGGGGTGAACACCGGGGAGCTGTTTTTT. Protein: CSAERAGVNTGELFF.

This clonotype was picked up many times. The V and J genes are TRBV29-1 and TRBJ2-1; no firm D call. The CDR3 has 12 amino acids. V lost 3 bases, J lost 4 bases, and 7 bases lay in between. CDR1 and CDR2 (germline): SQVTM, ANQGSEA. The CDR3 here is CSVDDRYNEQFF. Written as DNA, the CDR3 is TGCAGCGTTGATGACCGTTACAATGAGCAGTTCTTC.

This clonotype was observed a few times. This sequence joins TRBV6-6 and TRBJ1-1; D not resolved. The CDR3 spans 13 residues. V was trimmed by 7 bases and J by 1 base, leaving 10 bases between them. The germline gives CDR1 MNHNY, CDR2 SVGAGI (reference sequence). The CDR3 region is CASTQQANTEAFF. CDR3 sequence (DNA): TGTGCCAGCACTCAACAAGCGAACACTGAAGCTTTCTTT.

This clonotype was seen at least ten times. This chain uses TRBV7-2 with TRBJ2-1; no clear D gene. The CDR3 length is 13 residues. Trimming removed 4 bases from V and 7 bases from J, with 11 bases in between. Germline values: CDR1 SGHTA, CDR2 FQGNSA. The CDR3 loop reads CASSSQPRNEQFF. The CDR3 DNA is TGTGCCAGCAGCTCCCAGCCGCGGAATGAGCAGTTCTTC.

The chain is built from TRBV5-1 and TRBJ2-5, with D perhaps matching TRBD1 (6 bases). Germline CDR1 and CDR2: SGHRS and YFSETQ. Deletions cut 7 bases from V and 4 bases from J, with 20 bases between. The CDR3 runs to 15 residues. The CDR3 nucleotides are TGCGCCAGCGATAAAACAGGGCTCCTTCTAGAGACCCAGTACTTC. The encoded protein is CASDKTGLLLETQYF.

The chain carries TRBV29-1 and TRBJ2-1; D gene uncertain. Germline CDR1 is SQVTM and CDR2 is ANQGSEA. This CDR3 contains 13 residues. Trimming stripped 2 bases from V and 7 bases from J, with 12 bases between. DNA of the CDR3: TGCAGCGTTGAACGGACGGAAACAAATGAGCAGTTCTTC. It yields the protein CSVERTETNEQFF.

The chain recombines TRBV7-9 with TRBJ2-1; 8 bases agree with TRBD2. Germline CDR1 SEHNR, CDR2 FQNEAQ (reference sequence). The CDR3 runs 16 residues. Unmatched junction bases numbered 10, after V lost 4 bases and J lost 5 bases. CDR3 sequence reads: CASSYIAGLPNNEQFF. Written as DNA, the CDR3 is TGTGCCAGCAGCTATATAGCGGGACTACCTAACAATGAGCAGTTCTTC.

This clonotype was detected many times. The chain employs TRBV4-2 and TRBJ2-3, with D hard to call. Germline V lookup: CDR1 LGHNA, CDR2 YNFKEQ. This CDR3 spans 17 amino acids. The germline V and J ends were trimmed by 0 bases and 6 bases, with 19 bases remaining between them. The CDR3 bases are TGTGCCAGCAGCCAAGATTGTTTCCTAGTTCGATACGATACGCAGTATTTT. Encoded protein: CASSQDCFLVRYDTQYF.

This clonotype was seen ten or more times. This rearrangement joins TRBV29-1 to TRBJ1-1, with unresolved D. The CDR3 spans 13 residues. V shed 4 bases and J shed 1 base, with 10 bases lying between them. The germline gives CDR1 SQVTM, CDR2 ANQGSEA. CDR3 sequence (DNA): TGCAGCGTTGGACGGCACACGAACACTGAAGCTTTCTTT. It specifies CSVGRHTNTEAFF.

The rearrangement uses TRBV4-2 and TRBJ1-1; possible D gene TRBD1, 5 bases. Between the trimmed V and J ends, which lost 0 bases and 0 bases, there was a span of 8 bases. In germline, CDR1 is LGHNA, CDR2 YNFKEQ. The CDR3 length is 15 residues. The CDR3 region is CASSQENRMNTEAFF. In nucleotides, the CDR3 is TGTGCCAGCAGCCAAGAAAACAGGATGAACACTGAAGCTTTCTTT.

This clonotype turned up a few times. The V gene is TRBV24-1, the J gene TRBJ1-1; TRBD1 aligns across 7 bases. Germline-derived CDR1 and CDR2 are KGHDR and SFDVKD. The CDR3 has 19 amino acids. Trimming took 0 bases from V and 4 from J; bases not matched to a gene: 16. CDR3 sequence reads: CATSDLFGWDSFRGTEAFF. The CDR3 DNA is TGTGCCACCAGTGATTTGTTTGGGTGGGACAGTTTCCGGGGCACTGAAGCTTTCTTT.

This clonotype was observed many times. The chain is built from TRBV7-3 and TRBJ2-3; 9 bases line up with TRBD2. J was trimmed by 0 bases and V by 4 bases; bases with no gene match: 8. Germline V gene lookup returns CDR1 SGHTA and CDR2 FQGTGA. The CDR3 runs to 17 residues. This CDR3 is CASSSRTSGLSTDTQYF. CDR3 in DNA: TGTGCCAGCAGCTCAAGAACTAGCGGGCTTAGCACAGATACGCAGTATTTT.

This clonotype was detected ten times or more. The chain couples TRBV12-3 or TRBV12-4 to TRBJ2-1; 8 bases match TRBD2. J gave up 5 bases and V 6 bases, and 6 bases lay outside the gene matches. This CDR3 is built from 14 residues. The CDR3 reads CASRVGTSDNEQFF. The CDR3 coding sequence is TGTGCCAGCAGGGTCGGGACTAGTGACAATGAGCAGTTCTTC.

There are many counts of this clonotype. This chain uses TRBV7-2 with TRBJ2-1, with D unresolved. The CDR3 consists of 11 residues. The germline V gene has CDR1 SGHTA and CDR2 FQGNSA. V was cut by 0 bases and J by 8 bases, with 2 bases left in between. The DNA for the CDR3 is TGTGCCAGCAGCTTAGCGTATGAGCAGTTCTTC. Translation gives CASSLAYEQFF.

J is TRBJ2-1 and V is TRBV11-3; 8 bases match TRBD2. The CDR3 is 13 residues long. The V segment lost 1 base and the J segment 11 bases; nucleotides outside the gene matches: 4. Per the germline V gene, CDR1 is SGHNT and CDR2 is YENEEA. This CDR3 reads CASSLALAGKQFF. In DNA, the CDR3 is TGTGCCAGCAGCTTAGCCTTAGCGGGAAAGCAGTTCTTC.

This clonotype was recorded a few times. Compared with germline, one end of the junction differs, possibly owing to a read error. The chain recombines TRBV6-4 with TRBJ2-1; D is perhaps TRBD2 (5 bases). Germline V gives CDR1 MRHNA, CDR2 SNTAGT. The CDR3 spans 14 residues. The CDR3 nucleotides are TGTGCCAGCAGTGACTCGAGGGTCGATAGCCCACTTAACTTC. This sequence encodes CASSDSRVDSPLNF.

V usage is TRBV7-3 and J usage is TRBJ2-3, with 7 nucleotides matching TRBD1. Trimming removed 5 bases from V and 7 bases from J; junction bases left unmatched: 6. Germline V lookup: CDR1 SGHTA, CDR2 FQGTGA. This CDR3 contains 13 residues. The CDR3 protein is CASSIWTGNTQYF. The CDR3, as DNA: TGTGCCAGCAGCATTTGGACAGGAAATACGCAGTATTTT.

This clonotype was detected a few times. This sequence joins TRBV11-2 and TRBJ2-5; 7 bases are a match to TRBD1. V trimming: 6 bases; J trimming: 2 bases; junction bases outside the gene matches: 18. The CDR3 loop spans 18 amino acids. The germline V gene has CDR1 SGHAT and CDR2 FQNNGV. In nucleotides, the CDR3 is TGTGCCAGCAGGAAGGGGGCAATCGGACCGATTCTTCAAGAGACCCAGTACTTC. Its translation is CASRKGAIGPILQETQYF.